Following are 5 T cell receptor beta chains from one sample sequenced in a study of blood T cells in healthy people across ages. Combining a sample-barcoded 5' primer with a J-beta primer mix, a second PCR ran for roughly 7 to 12 cycles. In TCRdb, the 5' RACE reads were re-called with MiXCR into one record per CDR3 protein. The table has about 1.1 million distinct CDR3 sequences, 30% to 40% seen once. The sequenced material came from blood. These receptor sequences come from a man between 18 and 35 years old in good health.

This clonotype was seen repeatedly, ten times or more. The chain is built from TRBV6-4 and TRBJ2-3; 16 bases match TRBD2. The length of the CDR3 is 16 residues. Trimming took 2 bases from V and 4 from J; bases not matched to a gene: 0. Germline V CDR1 and CDR2: MRHNA, SNTAGT. The CDR3 nucleotides are TGTGCCAGCAGTGACGGGACTAGCGGGGGGGCAGATACGCAGTATTTT. It codes for CASSDGTSGGADTQYF.

There are a few counts of this clonotype. The V and J genes are TRBV4-2 and TRBJ1-5; D unclear. Germline lookup yields CDR1 LGHNA and CDR2 YNFKEQ. This CDR3 is 15 amino acids long. V lost 0 bases and J 5 bases, leaving 11 bases between the germline ends. This CDR3 reads CASSQDLRAHQPQHF. CDR3 nucleotides: TGTGCCAGCAGCCAAGACTTGCGTGCCCATCAGCCCCAGCATTTT.

The rearrangement joins TRBV2 to TRBJ1-4, with D possibly being TRBD1 (6 bases). The CDR3 extends over 15 amino acids. With 6 bases removed from V and 5 bases from J, the gap between germline ends came to 16 bases. Germline CDR1 is SNHLY and CDR2 is FYNNEI. The DNA for the CDR3 is TGTGCCAGCAGCAGCCAGGACAGAACAAATGAAAAACTGTTTTTT. Protein product: CASSSQDRTNEKLFF.

The V and J genes are TRBV20-1 and TRBJ1-2, with D tentatively TRBD1 (6 bases). Germline assignment: CDR1 DFQATT and CDR2 SNEGSKA (reference sequence). The CDR3 totals 15 residues. Between the trimmed V and J ends, which lost 1 base and 2 bases, there was a span of 14 bases. The CDR3 DNA is TGCAGTGCTAGAGGGGCAGGGGACGTAAACTATGGCTACACCTTC. This translates into CSARGAGDVNYGYTF.

To note about this clonotype: A junction boundary mismatches the germline segment, possibly from a read error. The rearrangement uses TRBV20-1 and TRBJ2-7; either TRBD1 or TRBD2 may fit D (5 bases each). The CDR3 is made up of 14 amino acids. Looked up from germline, CDR1 is DFQATT and CDR2 is SNEGSKA (reference sequence). In DNA form, the CDR3 reads TGCAGTGCTAAATCCGGGGCTAGCTCCTACAAGCAGTACTTC. Translating it yields CSAKSGASSYKQYF.